This TCR beta chain was captured in a study of PD-1 blockade in classical Hodgkin lymphoma. Profiling relied on immunoSEQ multiplex PCR, and the TCRdb table lists in-frame clones only, not all of them. This sample has 20,000 or so clones, with around 80% found just once. Germline CDR1 and CDR2: SNHLY and FYNNEI. The CDR3 sequence is 13 residues long. With 5 bases clipped from V and 5 bases from J, the junction kept 5 bases outside the gene matches. Time point defined: cycle 4 day 1 (C4D1), after less than 7 weeks of nivolumab. Patients all relapsed after autologous stem cell transplantation, and there was variation in brentuximab vedotin exposure.

Material: peripheral blood mononuclear cells (PBMCs), obtained before the fourth cycle of nivolumab. The chain couples TRBV2 to TRBJ2-7, with 8 bases lining up with TRBD1. The receptor comes from a human donor with classical Hodgkin lymphoma. In DNA form, the CDR3 reads TGTGCCAGCAGTCGGACAGGGAGCAACGAGCAGTACTTC. This encodes CASSRTGSNEQYF.